Presented here are 4 T cell receptor beta chains from one specimen sequenced in a study of blood T cell repertoires in COVID-19 (dated by TCRdb to about 2020). Library method: the immunoSEQ multiplex PCR assay. TCRdb retrieved this table from immuneACCESS and kept in-frame rearrangements only. Not all clones are present; in checked studies, unresolved V genes account for under half, and no reason is known for the remainder. In this sample the table shows about 200,000 clones, 90% of which occur a single time. The biggest ten clones account for around 0.63% of the sample. Sequencing was done on a sample of peripheral blood. The source of these receptors is a man aged 50 or older with acute or convalescent COVID-19.

The chain couples TRBV15 to TRBJ1-4; 9 bases fit TRBD1. This CDR3 comprises 15 residues. The V segment lost 9 bases and the J segment 7 bases; nucleotides outside the gene matches: 12. From germline, CDR1 is LNHNV and CDR2 YYDKDF (reference sequence). The CDR3 region is CATAVDRGVFEKLFF. CDR3 DNA: TGTGCCACGGCTGTCGACAGGGGGGTCTTTGAAAAACTGTTTTTT.

The chain uses TRBV7-8 and TRBJ2-7; 7 nucleotides line up with TRBD2. CDR3 size: 15 residues. The V segment lost 3 bases and the J segment 2 bases; nucleotides outside the gene matches: 7. Germline lookup yields CDR1 SGHVS and CDR2 FQNEAQ. The DNA of the CDR3 is TGTGCCAGCAGCTTGGAAGTAGCGGGCGCCTACGAGCAGTACTTC. Its translation: CASSLEVAGAYEQYF.

This clone was seen only once. CDR3 sequence reads: CASGPSAEQYF. For the CDR3, the DNA is TGTGCCAGCGGACCTAGCGCCGAGCAGTACTTC. The rearrangement joins TRBV7-9 to TRBJ2-7, with D tentatively TRBD2 (6 bases). Germline V gene sequence: CDR1 SEHNR, CDR2 FQNEAQ (reference sequence). Trimming stripped 8 bases from V and 6 bases from J, with 11 bases between. The CDR3 runs to 11 residues.

This chain joins TRBV7-9 and TRBJ1-4, with no clear D. In germline, CDR1 is SEHNR, CDR2 FQNEAQ (reference sequence). The CDR3 runs 17 residues. The V end lost 5 bases, the J end lost 4 bases, and 20 bases lay between the germline ends. The CDR3 DNA is TGTGCCAGCAGCCCCGGTCGAGGGCGAAACGTTAATGAAAAACTGTTTTTT. Translation gives CASSPGRGRNVNEKLFF.